This TCR beta chain appears in the sequencing data of a study of cytomegalovirus exposure and HLA in healthy donors. Study summary: Researchers previously reported finding fewer than 140 million unique TCR beta sequences from approximately 200 million T cells. Approximately 81% of approximately 400 genotyped donors fell in the Caucasian-associated ancestry cluster.

Study conclusions and caveats: The classifier was said to identify cytomegalovirus status with high specificity and sensitivity.

This clone was found a few times. What it binds is unknown. The primer mix had 60 Vbeta and 13 Jbeta primers. TCRdb keeps only in-frame clones here, not all; method: immunoSEQ multiplex PCR. This repertoire shows tens of thousands of clones, over 9.5% found once; its top ten account for almost 25%. The donors (healthy individuals) were bone marrow donors. Trimming took 3 bases from V and 2 from J, leaving 3 bases between them. There are 11 residues in the CDR3. Germline CDR1 reads SGHRS; CDR2 reads YFSETQ. The chain employs TRBV5-1 and TRBJ2-7, with D hard to call. The sequence was collected from a man aged 55 to 70 in good health and CMV-seropositive. The source material was PBMCs. The CDR3 is CASSSAYEQYF. CDR3 in DNA: TGCGCCAGCAGCTCGGCCTACGAGCAGTACTTC.